The clone carrying this T cell receptor beta chain was observed a handful of times. This record belongs to a study of cytomegalovirus exposure and HLA in healthy donors. The PCR used 60 Vbeta and 13 Jbeta primers. The data were produced by immunoSEQ multiplex PCR, yet TCRdb's version contains in-frame clones alone and is incomplete. The sample consists of approximately 150,000 clones, 66% of them appearing once. The ends were cut back, 2 bases at V and 7 bases at J, with 21 bases in the middle. This CDR3 comprises 17 residues. Germline V gives CDR1 WNHNN, CDR2 SYGVQD (reference sequence). The specimen sequenced was PBMCs. V and J are TRBV10-1 and TRBJ1-5; D unclear. The sequence was obtained from a woman aged 55 to 70 in good health and CMV-seronegative. The CDR3 bases are TGCGCCAGCAGTGAGGATTGTAACTGGAGGGAACAACAGCCCCAGCATTTT. Translated: CASSEDCNWREQQPQHF.